The 21 T cell receptor beta chains listed next were all sequenced from one sample in a study of blood T cell repertoires in COVID-19. Produced via immunoSEQ multiplex PCR; TCRdb's table is partial and in-frame only. The data hold 250,000 to 350,000 clones, with roughly nine tenths observed a single time. Material: peripheral blood. The receptors shown here come from a man aged 18 to 29 who had recovered from COVID-19.

V is TRBV2 and J is TRBJ2-7; D may be TRBD1 (6 bases). The germline V and J ends were trimmed by 6 bases and 3 bases, with 12 bases remaining between them. The CDR3 is 13 amino acids. Germline CDR1 and CDR2: SNHLY and FYNNEI. For the CDR3, the DNA is TGTGCCAGCAGCGGGACAAACTACTACGAGCAGTACTTC. Translation gives CASSGTNYYEQYF.

The J gene is TRBJ1-4, the V gene TRBV7-9, with a tentative D call TRBD1 (6 bases). V was trimmed by 1 base and J by 4 bases, leaving 10 bases between them. Germline V gives CDR1 SEHNR, CDR2 FQNEAQ (reference sequence). CDR3 length equals 15 residues. Written as DNA, the CDR3 is TGTGCCAGCAGCTTAGGACAGGCGGGTAATGAAAAACTGTTTTTT. It yields the protein CASSLGQAGNEKLFF.

The V gene is TRBV4-2, the J gene TRBJ1-4; the D gene is possibly TRBD1 (6 bases). The CDR3 spans 16 residues. V dropped 6 bases and J dropped 8 bases, with 22 bases sitting between them. CDR1 is LGHNA, CDR2 YNFKEQ, per germline. The CDR3 nucleotides read TGTGCCAGCAGGCGTGGGGGCGTTGGGATGGGCGAAAAACTGTTTTTT. Translated, it gives CASRRGGVGMGEKLFF.

This clone was seen only once. This rearrangement joins TRBV10-3 to TRBJ2-7; 14 bases match TRBD2. Trimming took 3 bases from V and 3 from J; bases not matched to a gene: 4. Germline-derived CDR1 and CDR2 are ENHRY and SYGVKD. The CDR3 spans 16 residues. The CDR3 DNA reads as TGTGCCATCAGTGACCCCGGGACTAGCGGGAGCTACGAGCAGTACTTC. This translates into CAISDPGTSGSYEQYF.

The chain recombines TRBV7-6 with TRBJ2-5, with D possibly being TRBD2 (5 bases). The length of the CDR3 is 15 residues. The germline V gene has CDR1 SGHVS and CDR2 FNYEAQ. V lost 1 base to trimming and J lost 1 base, with 10 bases between them. CDR3 loop: CASSLGNGLQETQYF. CDR3 bases: TGTGCCAGCAGCTTAGGGAATGGACTCCAAGAGACCCAGTACTTC.

The sample holds one count of this clone. The chain joins TRBV7-9 to TRBJ2-7, with 8 bases identical to TRBD1. Trimming at V came to 10 bases and at J to 3 bases, leaving 14 bases not matched to a gene. Germline CDR1 SEHNR, CDR2 FQNEAQ (reference sequence). CDR3 length: 15 amino acids. The DNA of the CDR3 is TGTGCCACCCACTTCGCCGGGACAGGCTACTACGAGCAGTACTTC. It specifies CATHFAGTGYYEQYF. Drawing the rest from reference TRBV7-9 and TRBJ2-7, the complete variable domain is DTGVSQNPRHKITKRGQNVTFRCDPISEHNRLYWYRQTLGQGPEFLTYFQNEAQLEKSRLLSDRFSAERPKGSFSTLEIQRTEQGDSAMYLCATHFAGTGYYEQYFGPGTRLTVT.

The rearrangement links TRBV4-3 to TRBJ1-5; 9 bases agree with TRBD1. The germline CDR1 and CDR2 sequences are LGHNA and YSLEER. V was pared by 0 bases and J by 3 bases, with 9 bases of the junction left unmatched. CDR3 length: 18 amino acids. The CDR3 reads CASSQELSGQGLNQPQHF. The CDR3 DNA reads TGCGCCAGCAGCCAAGAACTATCGGGACAGGGACTCAATCAGCCCCAGCATTTT.

The J gene is TRBJ2-2, the V gene TRBV2, with a tentative D call TRBD2 (5 bases). The length of the CDR3 is 13 residues. The V and J ends lost 6 bases and 7 bases respectively, with 12 bases between them. Germline-derived CDR1 and CDR2 are SNHLY and FYNNEI. This CDR3 is CASSMDWNGELFF. The CDR3 DNA follows: TGTGCCAGCAGCATGGACTGGAACGGGGAGCTGTTTTTT.

The chain is built from TRBV6-5 and TRBJ1-4, with TRBD1 identical over 7 bases. CDR1 and CDR2 (germline): MNHEY, SVGAGI. The CDR3 has 14 residues. The trim removed 6 bases at V and 8 bases at J, leaving 9 bases unmatched. The CDR3 DNA reads as TGTGCCAGCAGATACGACAGGGTGGGCGAAAAACTGTTTTTT. The encoded protein is CASRYDRVGEKLFF.

V is TRBV9 and J is TRBJ2-2; TRBD2 aligns across 8 bases. Germline V gives CDR1 SGDLS, CDR2 YYNGEE. Unmatched junction bases numbered 5, after V lost 3 bases and J lost 4 bases. The CDR3 is 15 amino acids. CDR3 nucleotide sequence: TGTGCCAGCAGCGCCCGGGAGGGGTTCACCGGGGAGCTGTTTTTT. This sequence encodes CASSAREGFTGELFF.

CDR3: CSVEGVRVGSYEQYF. CDR3 nucleotide sequence: TGCAGCGTTGAAGGAGTCAGGGTAGGCTCCTACGAGCAGTACTTC. This chain uses TRBV29-1 with TRBJ2-7; D is perhaps TRBD1 (5 bases). Germline loops: CDR1 SQVTM, CDR2 ANQGSEA. This CDR3 contains 15 residues. Trimming pared 1 base from V and 0 bases from J, leaving 13 bases between.

This clone was observed a single time. The chain has TRBV2 and TRBJ2-2; 9 nucleotides line up with TRBD1. Germline-derived CDR1 and CDR2 are SNHLY and FYNNEI. The junction had 19 bases not matched to a gene; V was cut back by 3 bases and J by 8 bases. The length of the CDR3 is 19 residues. DNA for the CDR3: TGTGCCAGCAGTGAGATCAGTGGGACCGGGACAGGGTTGATGGGGGAGCTGTTTTTT. Amino acids: CASSEISGTGTGLMGELFF.

The rearrangement links TRBV9 to TRBJ1-3, with D unclear. This CDR3 contains 16 residues. Trimming pared 4 bases from V and 1 base from J, leaving 15 bases between. Germline assignment: CDR1 SGDLS and CDR2 YYNGEE. Here the CDR3 DNA reads TGTGCCAGCAGCCTTTCCTACTTCGATTCTGGAAACACCATATATTTT. The encoded protein is CASSLSYFDSGNTIYF.

The chain has TRBV2 and TRBJ2-4, with a weak D call TRBD2 (6 bases). The V and J ends lost 9 bases and 0 bases respectively, with 15 bases between them. The CDR3 length is 15 residues. Per germline, CDR1 SNHLY and CDR2 FYNNEI. CDR3 in amino acids: CASSSTGVAKNIQYF. CDR3 nucleotide sequence: TGTGCCAGTTCCTCCACGGGAGTAGCCAAAAACATTCAGTACTTC.

The chain uses TRBV4-1 and TRBJ2-7; D uncertain. The CDR3 is made up of 16 amino acids. Trimming removed 0 bases at V and 0 bases at J, with 12 bases between. Germline V gene lookup returns CDR1 MGHRA and CDR2 YSYEKL. The CDR3 DNA reads as TGCGCCAGCAGCCAAGATCTACCCGTTGTCTCCTACGAGCAGTACTTC. Encoded protein: CASSQDLPVVSYEQYF.

As regards this clone: Within the sample, other DNA sequences also encode this same CDR3. V is TRBV9 and J is TRBJ2-7; a possible D gene is TRBD1 (7 bases). The CDR3 spans 14 residues. In germline, CDR1 is SGDLS, CDR2 YYNGEE. The ends were cut back, 2 bases at V and 3 bases at J, with 12 bases in the middle. CDR3 loop: CASSVGQGGYEQYF. CDR3 sequence (DNA): TGTGCCAGCAGCGTCGGTCAGGGGGGCTACGAGCAGTACTTC.

The CDR3 DNA sequence: TGTGCCAGTAGGCTAGGACAGGCGGACACTGAAGCTTTCTTT. Its protein is CASRLGQADTEAFF. The chain uses TRBV19 and TRBJ1-1, with TRBD1 matching 7 bases. CDR1 and CDR2 (germline): LNHDA, SQIVND (reference sequence). J gave up 3 bases and V 6 bases, and 7 bases lay outside the gene matches. This CDR3 contains 14 residues.

The rearrangement joins TRBV7-9 to TRBJ1-2; tentative D call: TRBD1 (6 bases). The CDR3 loop spans 12 amino acids. Looked up from germline, CDR1 is SEHNR and CDR2 is FQNEAQ (reference sequence). Trimming pared 5 bases from V and 6 bases from J, leaving 10 bases between. CDR3 residues: CASSAKGDGYTF. CDR3 DNA sequence: TGTGCCAGCAGCGCTAAGGGGGATGGCTACACCTTC.

The chain recombines TRBV27 with TRBJ2-7; 7 positions agree with TRBD2. With V trimmed by 5 bases and J by 4 bases, 8 bases remained unmatched. CDR1 MNHEY and CDR2 SMNVEV come from the germline V gene (reference sequence). This CDR3 contains 14 residues. CDR3 loop: CASSRSSGLYEQYF. CDR3 bases: TGTGCCAGCAGTCGGTCTAGCGGCCTGTACGAGCAGTACTTC.

V is TRBV19 and J is TRBJ1-1; 7 bases are a match to TRBD1. The V segment lost 6 bases and the J segment 1 base; nucleotides outside the gene matches: 5. In germline, CDR1 is LNHDA, CDR2 SQIVND (reference sequence). This CDR3 has 14 amino acids. The CDR3 loop is CASRLSGGNTEAFF. CDR3 nucleotides: TGTGCCAGTAGACTATCAGGGGGGAACACTGAAGCTTTCTTT.

The chain joins TRBV19 to TRBJ2-3, with 8 nucleotides matching TRBD2. Trimming removed 8 bases from V and 5 bases from J; junction bases left unmatched: 12. The CDR3 is made up of 15 amino acids. Germline loops: CDR1 LNHDA, CDR2 SQIVND (reference sequence). CDR3 loop: CASRGGLSFLDTQYF. CDR3 coding DNA: TGTGCCAGTCGGGGGGGGCTATCCTTCTTAGATACGCAGTATTTT.